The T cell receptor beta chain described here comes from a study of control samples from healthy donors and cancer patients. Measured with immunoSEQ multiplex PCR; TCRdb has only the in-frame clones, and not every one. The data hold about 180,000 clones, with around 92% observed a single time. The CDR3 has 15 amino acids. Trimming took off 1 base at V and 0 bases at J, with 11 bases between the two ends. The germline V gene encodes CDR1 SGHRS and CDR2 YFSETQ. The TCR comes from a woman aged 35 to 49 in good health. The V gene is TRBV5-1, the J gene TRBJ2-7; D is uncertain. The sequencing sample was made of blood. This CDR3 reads CASSLRDFSSYEQYF. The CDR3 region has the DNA TGCGCCAGCAGCTTGAGGGATTTCAGCTCCTACGAGCAGTACTTC.